Following are 19 T cell receptor beta chains from one sample sequenced in a study of tumour-infiltrating T cells in Burkitt lymphoma. The table came from immunoSEQ multiplex PCR; TCRdb's copy has only in-frame clones and leaves some out. The sample contains about 2,000 clones, over 12% of which appear only once. Material for sequencing was tumor tissue from a relapse. These receptors originate from a human donor with relapsed Burkitt lymphoma.

V usage is TRBV18 and J usage is TRBJ2-1; 13 bases line up with TRBD2. The CDR3 length is 17 residues. Trimming took 2 bases from V and 2 from J; bases not matched to a gene: 3. Germline V gene data show CDR1 as KGHSH and CDR2 as LQKENI. The CDR3 coding sequence is TGTGCCAGCTCACCAGGACTAGCGGGAGTTGCCTACAATGAGCAGTTCTTC. Its translation: CASSPGLAGVAYNEQFF.

The J gene is TRBJ1-4, the V gene TRBV11-2; a possible D gene is TRBD1 (5 bases). This CDR3 spans 15 amino acids. From germline, CDR1 is SGHAT and CDR2 FQNNGV. V lost 4 bases and J lost 2, with 11 bases in between. CDR3 in DNA: TGTGCCAGCAGCTACGCCGGGGACACTAATGAAAAACTGTTTTTT. It encodes CASSYAGDTNEKLFF.

V and J are TRBV5-1 and TRBJ2-7; TRBD1 matches at 11 bases. V gave up 0 bases and J gave up 3 bases; unmatched junction bases: 5. The CDR3 has 16 amino acids. Germline loops: CDR1 SGHRS, CDR2 YFSETQ. The CDR3 nucleotides are TGCGCCAGCAGCTTGGTGTGGGACAGGGGGATCTACGAGCAGTACTTC. Translation: CASSLVWDRGIYEQYF.

This clone was detected a few times. The rearrangement links TRBV27 to TRBJ2-2; TRBD1 matches at 12 bases. From germline, CDR1 is MNHEY and CDR2 SMNVEV (reference sequence). This CDR3 is 16 amino acids long. The V segment lost 7 bases and the J segment 4 bases; nucleotides outside the gene matches: 7. This CDR3 is CASNLGTGGGTGELFF. DNA of the CDR3: TGTGCCAGCAATCTTGGGACAGGGGGCGGCACCGGGGAGCTGTTTTTT.

The gene calls are TRBV29-1 and TRBJ1-4, with a weak D call TRBD1 (5 bases). The CDR3 consists of 14 residues. The germline CDR1 and CDR2 sequences are SQVTM and ANQGSEA. Trimming took off 0 bases at V and 7 bases at J, with 12 bases between the two ends. The CDR3 loop is CSVEDQGVAEKLFF. DNA of the CDR3: TGCAGCGTTGAAGATCAAGGGGTTGCTGAAAAACTGTTTTTT.

The rearrangement links TRBV14 to TRBJ2-7; D is undetermined. The CDR3 is 12 residues long. Per germline, CDR1 SGHDN and CDR2 FVKESK. V was clipped by 3 bases and J by 3 bases, with 6 bases between them. The chain's CDR3 is CASSHSNYEQYF. The CDR3 nucleotides are TGTGCCAGCAGCCACTCAAACTACGAGCAGTACTTC.

This clone was seen a few times. V is TRBV27 and J is TRBJ1-1; D not certain. V lost 5 bases and J lost 11, with 18 bases in between. The CDR3 is 13 amino acids. Germline lookup yields CDR1 MNHEY and CDR2 SMNVEV (reference sequence). DNA for the CDR3: TGTGCCAGCAGTCTTAAAGCCGCTCTACACGCTTTCTTT. Translation: CASSLKAALHAFF.

This chain links TRBV5-1 with TRBJ2-4; perhaps TRBD1 as D (6 bases). The germline V gene has CDR1 SGHRS and CDR2 YFSETQ. V was trimmed by 0 bases and J by 6 bases, leaving 7 bases between them. The CDR3 covers 13 residues. The CDR3 protein is CASSLETGNIQYF. The CDR3 bases are TGCGCCAGCAGCTTGGAGACAGGAAACATTCAGTACTTC.

The rearrangement links TRBV13 to TRBJ2-3; 7 bases line up with TRBD1. CDR3 length equals 15 residues. Per the germline V gene, CDR1 is PRHDT and CDR2 is FYEKMQ (reference sequence). The V and J ends lost 5 bases and 3 bases, in that order; junction bases with no gene match: 8. The CDR3 loop reads CASSTRDSLTDTQYF. The CDR3 nucleotides read TGTGCCAGCAGCACCCGGGACAGCCTAACAGATACGCAGTATTTT.

This clone came up a few times. The J gene is TRBJ2-5, the V gene TRBV28; 12 bases align to TRBD1. Looked up from germline, CDR1 is MDHEN and CDR2 is SYDVKM. V dropped 3 bases and J dropped 5; count of bases not matched to a gene: 13. The CDR3 contains 18 residues. CDR3 in DNA: TGTGCCAGCAGTTTGTCCGGGACAGGGGGCTTCCTAGCGGAGACCCAGTACTTC. It encodes CASSLSGTGGFLAETQYF.

V and J are TRBV30 and TRBJ2-2, with a tentative D call TRBD2 (6 bases). Germline assignment: CDR1 GTSNPN and CDR2 SVGIG (reference sequence). The CDR3 totals 15 residues. V gave up 5 bases and J gave up 5 bases, with 18 bases separating them. The CDR3 coding sequence is TGTGCCTGGCGCAGTTACACCGGGGGTACCGGGGAGCTGTTTTTT. This translates into CAWRSYTGGTGELFF.

This clone turned up a few times. V and J are TRBV7-9 and TRBJ1-2; TRBD1 matches at 8 bases. J lost 5 bases, V lost 1 base, and 6 bases had no gene match. The CDR3 length is 15 residues. Looked up from germline, CDR1 is SEHNR and CDR2 is FQNEAQ (reference sequence). The CDR3 DNA is TGTGCCAGCAGCTTAGGTCCCAGGGGGCCGTATGGCTACACCTTC. Translated, it gives CASSLGPRGPYGYTF.

This clone was counted between two and nine times. The chain combines TRBV19 with TRBJ2-1; the D gene is possibly TRBD1 (5 bases). CDR3 length: 15 amino acids. CDR1 and CDR2 from the germline V gene are LNHDA and SQIVND (reference sequence). With 5 bases removed from V and 4 bases from J, the gap between germline ends came to 15 bases. The CDR3: CASSADRERYNEQFF. The CDR3 nucleotides are TGTGCCAGTAGTGCCGACAGAGAGAGATACAATGAGCAGTTCTTC.

The table lists this clone with a few counts. The J gene is TRBJ2-1, the V gene TRBV6-1, with 13 bases that match TRBD2. In germline, CDR1 is MNHNS, CDR2 SASEGT. The CDR3 has 15 residues. Trimming cost V 4 bases and J 4 bases; bases outside gene matches: 1. The CDR3 region is CASSAGLAGYNEQFF. CDR3 DNA sequence: TGTGCCAGCAGTGCGGGACTAGCGGGATACAATGAGCAGTTCTTC.

The chain links TRBV5-1 to TRBJ2-1, with TRBD2 identical over 12 bases. Germline V gene sequence: CDR1 SGHRS, CDR2 YFSETQ. This CDR3 contains 17 residues. V gave up 3 bases and J gave up 0 bases; unmatched junction bases: 4. The CDR3 nucleotides read TGCGCCAGCAGCTCACTAGCGGGGGGAAGCTCCTACAATGAGCAGTTCTTC. This codes for CASSSLAGGSSYNEQFF.

V is TRBV15 and J is TRBJ2-3; the match to TRBD1 covers 7 bases. V lost 6 bases, J lost 1 base, and 4 bases stayed unmatched. In germline, CDR1 is LNHNV, CDR2 YYDKDF (reference sequence). This CDR3 spans 14 amino acids. CDR3 sequence reads: CATSEGAGTDTQYF. Written as DNA, the CDR3 is TGTGCCACCAGTGAGGGGGCAGGCACAGATACGCAGTATTTT.

The chain joins TRBV18 to TRBJ2-5; D is perhaps TRBD1 (5 bases). Trimming took 2 bases from V and 1 from J, leaving 8 bases between them. Germline V lookup: CDR1 KGHSH, CDR2 LQKENI. CDR3 length: 14 amino acids. CDR3 residues: CASSPGASQETQYF. In DNA form, the CDR3 reads TGTGCCAGCTCACCAGGGGCCAGCCAAGAGACCCAGTACTTC.

The chain is built from TRBV11-2 and TRBJ2-1; perhaps TRBD1 as D (6 bases). The CDR3 has 15 residues. Trimming shortened V by 3 bases and J by 0 bases, and 9 bases separated the two germline ends. Germline loops: CDR1 SGHAT, CDR2 FQNNGV. CDR3 region: CASSFRGSSYNEQFF. CDR3 nucleotides: TGTGCCAGCAGCTTCAGGGGTAGCTCCTACAATGAGCAGTTCTTC.

This clone has just one count. The J gene is TRBJ2-1, the V gene TRBV11-2; TRBD2 aligns across 11 bases. Unmatched junction bases numbered 5, after V lost 0 bases and J lost 10 bases. CDR1 is SGHAT and CDR2 is FQNNGV in the germline V gene. The CDR3 totals 15 residues. The CDR3 spells CASSLELAGVQEQFF. The DNA of the CDR3 is TGTGCCAGCAGCTTAGAACTAGCGGGAGTTCAGGAGCAGTTCTTC.